One and the same sample provided the 3 T cell receptor beta chains below, sequenced in a study of blood T cell repertoires in COVID-19. This table comes from immunoSEQ multiplex PCR, and its TCRdb copy is limited to in-frame clones, with some not included. Of about 150,000 clones in the sample, around 76% were seen once. Sequenced input: peripheral blood. The receptor source for this set is a man between 60 and 75 years old with acute or convalescent COVID-19.

The chain is built from TRBV10-3 and TRBJ1-3, with 8 bases identical to TRBD1. J was trimmed by 0 bases and V by 4 bases; bases with no gene match: 5. The germline gives CDR1 ENHRY, CDR2 SYGVKD. CDR3 length: 16 residues. For the CDR3, the DNA is TGTGCCATCAGTGGGGGGACAGGAAACTCTGGAAACACCATATATTTT. It is translated as CAISGGTGNSGNTIYF.

This clone has more than one count but fewer than ten. The chain links TRBV5-1 to TRBJ1-2; D ambiguous. The CDR3 consists of 15 residues. The germline CDR1 and CDR2 sequences are SGHRS and YFSETQ. The ends were cut back, 0 bases at V and 8 bases at J, with 17 bases in the middle. The CDR3 bases are TGCGCCAGCAGCTTGGCCGTAGGGAGGGTTTTCGGCTACACCTTC. Amino acids: CASSLAVGRVFGYTF. Variable domain in full (rest from reference TRBV5-1 and TRBJ1-2): KAGVTQTPRYLIKTRGQQVTLSCSPISGHRSVSWYQQTPGQGLQFLFEYFSETQRNKGNFPGRFSGRQFSNSRSEMNVSTLELGDSALYLCASSLAVGRVFGYTFGSGTRLTVV.

The chain links TRBV13 to TRBJ2-7; TRBD2 agrees at 7 bases. V was clipped by 5 bases and J by 4 bases; unmatched bases: 11. The CDR3 consists of 15 residues. Germline loops: CDR1 PRHDT, CDR2 FYEKMQ (reference sequence). CDR3 coding DNA: TGTGCCAGCAGCGAAGGACTAGTTTCCGGTTACGAGCAGTACTTC. It codes for CASSEGLVSGYEQYF.